This T cell receptor (beta chain) comes out of a study of OX40 agonist ivuxolimab in advanced cancers. Looking at the study overall: Patients were treated with intravenous ivuxolimab, dosed at 0.01 to 10 mg/kg and infused every 2 weeks.

This clone was counted once. Its specificity is unknown. Study-wide findings and caveats: Doses of 0.1 to 3.0 mg/kg were accompanied by clonal expansion of CD4+ and CD8+ blood T cells by week 6. Normalized T-cell clonal expansion was also low in a subset of nonresponders. Averaging showed that CD8+ T cells had more expanded clones than CD4+ did.

Assay: immunoSEQ multiplex PCR; the TCRdb copy retains only in-frame clones and omits some. The table lists about 61,000 clones, 80% to 90% of them singletons. CDR3 length: 15 residues. The V end lost 4 bases, the J end lost 1 base, and 13 bases lay between the germline ends. In germline, CDR1 is MNHNS, CDR2 SASEGT. This rearrangement joins TRBV6-1 to TRBJ2-5; perhaps TRBD2 as D (5 bases). The sample here was CD4+ or CD8+ T cells sorted from blood, taken in a trial of the OX40 agonist ivuxolimab. This TCR was sampled from an adult with an advanced solid tumor such as melanoma, head and neck, liver or kidney cancer. The DNA of the CDR3 is TGTGCCAGCAGTGGAGAGGGATTAGTCCAAGAGACCCAGTACTTC. It codes for CASSGEGLVQETQYF.